This T cell receptor (beta chain) was recovered during a study of blood T cell repertoires in COVID-19. CDR3 length: 15 amino acids. Germline V gene sequence: CDR1 ENHRY, CDR2 SYGVKD. V was trimmed by 7 bases and J by 7 bases, leaving 21 bases between them. TCRdb keeps only in-frame clones here, not all; method: immunoSEQ multiplex PCR. The data show roughly 90,000 clones, about 85% seen once. This clone was found once. In Seattle, patients joined the study during active infection and were tracked longitudinally. The TCR originated in a woman over 75 with COVID-19, enrolled during active disease. The J gene is TRBJ2-3, the V gene TRBV10-3; D possibly corresponds to TRBD1 (6 bases). Sequencing input: peripheral blood. CDR3 sequence: CAIMSSGTPLHTQYF. CDR3 sequence (DNA): TGTGCCATCATGTCCTCCGGGACACCACTTCATACGCAGTATTTT.